The rows below give T cell receptor beta chains drawn from one sample of a study of T cell responses to AZD1222 COVID-19 vaccine. Assay: immunoSEQ multiplex PCR; the TCRdb copy retains only in-frame clones and omits some. The sample shows some 130,000 clones, roughly 93% of them seen only once. This material consisted of peripheral blood, taken on day 0 of AZD1222 vaccination. The receptors stem from an adult in good health. Each CDR3 is given with its conserved first and last residue. A D gene is named only where the DNA matches it firmly. Expanded clones are given a class, and other clones once, few, many or no size at all.

length,D,J,size,V,CDR3,DNA
15,NA,TRBJ1-3,once,TRBV6-4,CASSPPGAGGNTIYF,TGTGCCAGCAGTCCCCCAGGGGCGGGTGGAAACACCATATATTTT
15,TRBD1,TRBJ2-1,NA,TRBV6-1,CASSEVRAGTGGPFF,TGTGCCAGCAGTGAAGTAAGGGCCGGGACAGGAGGTCCGTTCTTC
11,TRBD1,TRBJ2-7,NA,TRBV6-5,CASSYRDRGYF,TGTGCCAGCAGCTACCGGGACAGGGGGTACTTC
15,TRBD2,TRBJ2-5,NA,TRBV29-1,CSGARTSGWGETQYF,TGCAGCGGGGCGCGGACTAGCGGGTGGGGAGAGACCCAGTACTTC
15,TRBD1,TRBJ2-5,NA,TRBV25-1,CAIGVERTGRETQYF,TGTGCCATCGGAGTGGAAAGGACAGGGCGAGAGACCCAGTACTTC
14,NA,TRBJ1-1,NA,TRBV19,CASSIRLASAEAFF,TGTGCCAGTAGTATTCGTTTGGCGTCGGCTGAAGCTTTCTTT
12,NA,TRBJ1-5,few,TRBV18,CASSPPNQPQHF,TGTGCCAGCTCACCACCAAATCAGCCCCAGCATTTT
14,NA,TRBJ1-5,NA,TRBV19,CASSLTAFNQPQHF,TGTGCCAGTAGCCTTACAGCTTTCAATCAGCCCCAGCATTTT
11,NA,TRBJ2-2,NA,TRBV11-2,CASSLPGELFF,TGTGCCAGCAGCTTACCCGGGGAGCTGTTTTTT
18,NA,TRBJ2-1,NA,TRBV9,CASSVANQGSGSYNEQFF,TGTGCCAGCAGCGTAGCTAATCAGGGGAGTGGCTCCTACAATGAGCAGTTCTTC
15,NA,TRBJ2-1,NA,TRBV30,CAWDRDSRSYNEQFF,TGTGCCTGGGACCGGGACTCCCGCTCCTACAATGAGCAGTTCTTC
17,TRBD1,TRBJ1-4,NA,TRBV19,CASSRTGGIATNEKLFF,TGTGCCAGTAGTAGGACAGGGGGGATTGCAACTAATGAAAAACTGTTTTTT
12,NA,TRBJ2-5,NA,TRBV5-1,CASSLEQETQYF,TGCGCCAGCAGCTTGGAACAAGAGACCCAGTACTTC
16,NA,TRBJ2-3,NA,TRBV6-6,CASSYPRTGKTDTQYF,TGTGCCAGCAGTTACCCTCGTACAGGGAAAACAGATACGCAGTATTTT
13,NA,TRBJ2-3,NA,TRBV27,CASSSTFTDTQYF,TGTGCCAGCAGTTCCACCTTCACAGATACGCAGTATTTT
10,NA,TRBJ1-2,NA,TRBV12-3/TRBV12-4,CASSFEGYTF,TGTGCCAGCAGCTTTGAGGGCTACACCTTC
14,NA,TRBJ2-2,NA,TRBV5-6,CASSGGGRGGELFF,TGTGCCAGCAGCGGAGGGGGGAGAGGCGGGGAGCTGTTTTTT
15,NA,TRBJ2-2,NA,TRBV7-9,CASSFPGAYTGELFF,TGTGCCAGCAGCTTCCCAGGGGCTTACACCGGGGAGCTGTTTTTT
15,NA,TRBJ1-5,NA,TRBV5-1,CASSLADSLNQPQHF,TGCGCCAGCAGCTTGGCTGACAGTCTCAATCAGCCCCAGCATTTT
16,NA,TRBJ1-2,NA,TRBV7-9,CASSPSVGDTNYGYTF,TGTGCCAGCAGCCCGTCGGTGGGGGATACTAACTATGGCTACACCTTC
14,NA,TRBJ1-4,NA,TRBV15,CATSRDRGGEKLFF,TGTGCCACCAGCAGAGATAGGGGTGGCGAAAAACTGTTTTTT
14,NA,TRBJ1-2,NA,TRBV7-2,CASSLDWANYGYTF,TGTGCCAGCAGCTTAGACTGGGCCAACTATGGCTACACCTTC